The following is a T cell receptor beta chain sequence with its context. Other DNA sequences in this specimen translate into the identical CDR3. The CDR3 extends over 13 amino acids. Germline V CDR1 and CDR2: MNHEY, SVGAGI. Trimming pared 2 bases from V and 4 bases from J, leaving 6 bases between. This sample is drawn from a study of blood T cell repertoires in COVID-19. Looking at the study overall: The United States, Italy and Spain were the sources of the acute and convalescent COVID-19 samples. Nucleic acid was either cDNA or gDNA, and it came from T cells, B-cell-depleted T cells, or PBMCs.

Per the original methods: Reference gene primer amplification yielded estimated nucleated cell counts. The protocol was immunoSEQ multiplex PCR, while the TCRdb copy is restricted to in-frame clones and leaves out a portion. V, J and clone size were drawn from that table, and D and trimming were deduced from the DNA. Counted here are about 270,000 clones, approximately 91% occurring once; the ten biggest clones make up approximately 2.2%. V usage is TRBV6-5 and J usage is TRBJ1-5; D uncertain. This clonotype was obtained from a man over 45 with acute or convalescent COVID-19. The sequenced material came from peripheral blood. The CDR3 DNA reads as TGTGCCAGCAGTTACGAGCTGAATCAGCCCCAGCATTTT. Translating it yields CASSYELNQPQHF.